This T cell receptor (beta chain) appears in the sequencing data of a study of blood T cell repertoires in COVID-19. Study summary: Samples representing acute and convalescent COVID-19 were sourced from the United States, Italy and Spain. In each case, the material was cDNA or gDNA derived from T cells, B-cell-depleted T cells, or PBMCs.

Sequencing used immunoSEQ multiplex PCR; TCRdb keeps in-frame clones, though not all of them. The data show 150,000 or so clones, about 89% seen once. The origin of this receptor is an older man with acute or convalescent COVID-19. The specimen was peripheral blood.

The CDR3 region is CASRGQTSSNTEAFF. CDR3 DNA: TGTGCCAGCAGGGGACAGACCAGCTCGAACACTGAAGCTTTCTTT. The chain uses TRBV2 and TRBJ1-1; TRBD1 agrees at 7 bases. V lost 6 bases to trimming and J lost 1 base; unmatched junction nucleotides: 8. This CDR3 is 15 amino acids long. Germline V gene data show CDR1 as SNHLY and CDR2 as FYNNEI.